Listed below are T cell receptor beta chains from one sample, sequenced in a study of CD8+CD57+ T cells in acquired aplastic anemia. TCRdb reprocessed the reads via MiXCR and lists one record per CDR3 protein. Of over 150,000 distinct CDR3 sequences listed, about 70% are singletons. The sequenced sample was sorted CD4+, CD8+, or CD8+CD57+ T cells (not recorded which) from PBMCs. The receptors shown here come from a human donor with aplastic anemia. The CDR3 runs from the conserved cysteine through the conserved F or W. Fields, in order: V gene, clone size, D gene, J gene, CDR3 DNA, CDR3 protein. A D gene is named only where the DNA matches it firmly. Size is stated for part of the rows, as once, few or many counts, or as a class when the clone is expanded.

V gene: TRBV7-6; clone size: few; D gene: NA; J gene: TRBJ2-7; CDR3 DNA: TGTGCCAGCAGCTCACCCCTCGGAGGGGGTCGGTACGAGCAGTACTTC; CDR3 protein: CASSSPLGGGRYEQYF
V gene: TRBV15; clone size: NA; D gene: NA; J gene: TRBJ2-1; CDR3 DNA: TGTGCCACCAGCAGAGTTTCAGGGGGGGAATACAATGAGCAGTTCTTC; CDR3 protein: CATSRVSGGEYNEQFF
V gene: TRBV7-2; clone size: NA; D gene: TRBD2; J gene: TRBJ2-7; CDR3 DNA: TGTGCCAGCAGCGTGACTAGCGGGGCTAACTACGAGCAGTACTTC; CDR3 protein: CASSVTSGANYEQYF
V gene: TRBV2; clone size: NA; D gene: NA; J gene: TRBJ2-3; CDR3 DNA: TGTGCCAGCAGTGGGAGGACTTCCGGGACGCAGTATTTT; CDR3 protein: CASSGRTSGTQYF
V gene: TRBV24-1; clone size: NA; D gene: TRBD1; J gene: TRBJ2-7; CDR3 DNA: TGTGCCGCCGGGACAGGGGTTACCGAGCAGTACTTC; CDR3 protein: CAAGTGVTEQYF
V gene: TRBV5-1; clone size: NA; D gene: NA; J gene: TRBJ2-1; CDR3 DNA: TGCGCCAGCAGCTTGGCGGGACGGGGCTCCTACAATGAGCAGTTCTTC; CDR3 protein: CASSLAGRGSYNEQFF
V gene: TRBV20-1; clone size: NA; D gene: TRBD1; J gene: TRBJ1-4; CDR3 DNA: TGCAGTGCCGAGGGGGCTTCGGGTGAAAAACTGTTTTTT; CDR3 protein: CSAEGASGEKLFF
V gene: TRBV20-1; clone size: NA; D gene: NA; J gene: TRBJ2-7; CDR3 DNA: TGCAGTGCTCCCGTTCACCGGGGTACTTACGAGCAGTACTTC; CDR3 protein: CSAPVHRGTYEQYF
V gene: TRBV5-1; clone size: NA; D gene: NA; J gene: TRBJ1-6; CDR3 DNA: TGCGCCAGCAGCTTAACGACAGATTCACCCCTCCACTTT; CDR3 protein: CASSLTTDSPLHF
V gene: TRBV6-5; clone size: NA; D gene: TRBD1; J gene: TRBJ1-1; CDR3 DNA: TGTGCCAGCAGCAGCTCACAGGGGGCAAGAACTGAAGCTTTCTTT; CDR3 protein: CASSSSQGARTEAFF
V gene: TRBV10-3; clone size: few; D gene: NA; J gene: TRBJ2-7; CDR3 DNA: TGTGCCATCAGTAGGGGACCGGGCTACGAGCAGTACTTC; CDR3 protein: CAISRGPGYEQYF
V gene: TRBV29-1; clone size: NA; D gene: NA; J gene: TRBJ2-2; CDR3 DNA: TGCAGCGTCTGGGGGACGGAGAGGGGCACCGGGGAGCTGTTTTTT; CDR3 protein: CSVWGTERGTGELFF
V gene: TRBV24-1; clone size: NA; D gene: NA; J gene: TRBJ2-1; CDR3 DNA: TGTGCCACCAGTGAGGGGGGACGACACAATGAGCAGTTCTTC; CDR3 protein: CATSEGGRHNEQFF
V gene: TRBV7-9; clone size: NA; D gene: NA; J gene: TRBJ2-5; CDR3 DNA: TGTGCCAGCAGACACCGGGGCCCCCGGGAGACCCAGTACTTC; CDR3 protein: CASRHRGPRETQYF
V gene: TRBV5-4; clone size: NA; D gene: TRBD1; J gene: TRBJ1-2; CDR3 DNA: TGTGCCAGCAGCCTAGGGGAGGAACAGGGGAACTATGGCTACACCTTC; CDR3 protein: CASSLGEEQGNYGYTF
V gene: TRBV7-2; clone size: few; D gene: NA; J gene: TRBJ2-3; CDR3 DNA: TGTGCCAGCAGCTTGAACCAGGGTTCCACAGATACGCAGTATTTT; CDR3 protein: CASSLNQGSTDTQYF
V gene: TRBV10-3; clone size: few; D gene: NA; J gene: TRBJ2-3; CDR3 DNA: TGTGCCATCAGTAGGGGGGGGACAATTAGCACAGATACGCAGTATTTT; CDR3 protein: CAISRGGTISTDTQYF
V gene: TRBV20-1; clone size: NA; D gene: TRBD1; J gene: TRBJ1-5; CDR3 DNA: TGCAGTGCGACGACAGGGGATAGCAATCAGCCCCAGCATTTT; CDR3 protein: CSATTGDSNQPQHF
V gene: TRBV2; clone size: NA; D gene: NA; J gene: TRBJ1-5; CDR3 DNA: TGTGCCAGCAGTGAATTAGACACCCAGGAAAGATATAGCAATCAGCCCCAGCATTTT; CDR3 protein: CASSELDTQERYSNQPQHF